The 24 T cell receptor beta chains below were found in one sample sequenced in a study of T cell clones after liver transplantation. The repertoire was sequenced with immunoSEQ multiplex PCR; TCRdb's copy has only in-frame clones and lacks some. Among some 6,100 clones listed, 79% were seen once. The sample was CD8+ T cells from blood, taken 24 months after liver transplant. These receptors were taken from a human patient who received a liver transplant. Some T cells may be supplied by the graft donor.

This chain joins TRBV6-1 and TRBJ2-7; D is unclear. The CDR3 covers 14 residues. Germline V gene lookup returns CDR1 MNHNS and CDR2 SASEGT. V lost 9 bases and J lost 1, with 16 bases in between. For the CDR3, the DNA is TGTGCCAGACCGTTTAGGACGGAGTCCTACGAGCAGTACTTC. Translating gives CARPFRTESYEQYF.

The chain carries TRBV25-1 and TRBJ2-5, with 9 bases identical to TRBD1. CDR3 length: 16 amino acids. Germline V gene sequence: CDR1 MGHDK, CDR2 SYGVNS. J gave up 0 bases and V 6 bases, and 8 bases lay outside the gene matches. Here the CDR3 DNA reads TGTGCCAGCAGCCTCGCGGGACAGGGATACCAAGAGACCCAGTACTTC. Protein: CASSLAGQGYQETQYF.

The chain has TRBV12-5 and TRBJ1-1, with D unclear. There are 16 residues in the CDR3. The V and J ends lost 1 base and 1 base respectively, with 13 bases between them. The germline CDR1 and CDR2 sequences are LGHNT and FRNRAP. CDR3 sequence (DNA): TGTGCTAGTGGTTTGGGTGCAGGTTGGTCGAACACTGAAGCTTTCTTT. It translates to CASGLGAGWSNTEAFF.

J is TRBJ2-7 and V is TRBV5-1; TRBD1 matches 11 bases. Germline V gene data show CDR1 as SGHRS and CDR2 as YFSETQ. The V and J ends lost 0 bases and 3 bases, in that order; junction bases with no gene match: 2. The CDR3 consists of 15 residues. In DNA, the CDR3 is TGCGCCAGCAGCTTGGTGGGGACAGGGGGCTACGAGCAGTACTTC. Translated, it gives CASSLVGTGGYEQYF. Drawing the rest from reference TRBV5-1 and TRBJ2-7, the complete variable domain is KAGVTQTPRYLIKTRGQQVTLSCSPISGHRSVSWYQQTPGQGLQFLFEYFSETQRNKGNFPGRFSGRQFSNSRSEMNVSTLELGDSALYLCASSLVGTGGYEQYFGPGTRLTVT.

The rearrangement joins TRBV6-1 to TRBJ2-7; maybe TRBD2 (6 bases). Trimming shortened V by 6 bases and J by 4 bases, and 7 bases separated the two germline ends. Germline CDR1 MNHNS, CDR2 SASEGT. This CDR3 has 11 amino acids. The CDR3 DNA reads as TGTGCCAGCAGCGCGGGGTACGAGCAGTACTTC. Amino acid sequence: CASSAGYEQYF.

This chain links TRBV19 with TRBJ2-3; TRBD1 is a possible D gene (6 bases). The CDR3 extends over 12 amino acids. Germline assignment: CDR1 LNHDA and CDR2 SQIVND (reference sequence). Trimming pared 1 base from V and 14 bases from J, leaving 13 bases between. DNA for the CDR3: TGTGCCAGTAGTATAGGTGGGACAACTCGGTATTTT. This translates into CASSIGGTTRYF.

The CDR3 coding sequence is TGTGCCAGCAGTTTTGGTGGGTACGAAGACAATGAGCAGTTCTTC. It codes for CASSFGGYEDNEQFF. V usage is TRBV27 and J usage is TRBJ2-1; D is uncertain. The CDR3 is 15 residues long. Between the trimmed V and J ends, which lost 3 bases and 5 bases, there was a span of 14 bases. Germline V gene sequence: CDR1 MNHEY, CDR2 SMNVEV (reference sequence).

The rearrangement links TRBV11-2 to TRBJ2-7, with TRBD2 identical over 13 bases. This CDR3 is 17 amino acids long. Per germline, CDR1 SGHAT and CDR2 FQNNGV. V shed 1 base and J 6 bases; nucleotides not matched to a gene: 9. CDR3 in DNA: TGTGCCAGCAGCTTAGCCGGACTAGCGGGGGCATTGGGCGAGCAGTACTTC. Translating gives CASSLAGLAGALGEQYF.

The chain uses TRBV13 and TRBJ1-1, with TRBD1 matching over 7 bases. Germline CDR1 reads PRHDT; CDR2 reads FYEKMQ (reference sequence). V shed 2 bases and J 0 bases; nucleotides not matched to a gene: 6. The CDR3 extends over 16 amino acids. This CDR3 reads CASSLQGELLNTEAFF. CDR3 sequence (DNA): TGTGCCAGCAGCTTACAGGGGGAACTACTGAACACTGAAGCTTTCTTT.

The chain couples TRBV4-2 to TRBJ2-3; D gene ambiguous. CDR1 is LGHNA, CDR2 YNFKEQ, per germline. This CDR3 spans 15 amino acids. V was shortened by 0 bases and J by 2 bases, with 9 bases between the two germline ends. The CDR3 here is CASSQDYGNTDTQYF. The DNA of the CDR3 is TGTGCCAGCAGCCAAGATTATGGAAACACAGATACGCAGTATTTT.

The V gene is TRBV27, the J gene TRBJ2-7, with D unclear. This CDR3 is 13 amino acids long. Germline V gene data show CDR1 as MNHEY and CDR2 as SMNVEV (reference sequence). Trimming removed 2 bases at V and 3 bases at J, with 8 bases between. The CDR3 bases are TGTGCCAGCAGTTTAGGAACAGTCTACGAGCAGTACTTC. It is translated as CASSLGTVYEQYF.

This clone has just a few counts. The chain combines TRBV18 with TRBJ1-2; TRBD1 agrees at 9 bases. Germline CDR1 reads KGHSH; CDR2 reads LQKENI. This CDR3 region has 15 residues. V lost 2 bases and J lost 3; bases outside the gene matches: 4. CDR3 DNA: TGTGCCAGCTCACCAGACGGGACAGGGCACTATGGCTACACCTTC. Encoded protein: CASSPDGTGHYGYTF.

This chain connects TRBV29-1 to TRBJ2-1; D uncertain. This CDR3 contains 16 residues. The germline V gene has CDR1 SQVTM and CDR2 ANQGSEA. Trimming shortened V by 5 bases and J by 0 bases, and 17 bases separated the two germline ends. The CDR3 here is CSVPPVVEASYNEQFF. For the CDR3, the DNA is TGCAGCGTTCCACCTGTGGTAGAGGCCTCCTACAATGAGCAGTTCTTC.

The chain combines TRBV30 with TRBJ2-1; perhaps TRBD2 as D (5 bases). CDR3 length: 14 residues. The V end lost 2 bases, the J end lost 6 bases, and 14 bases lay between the germline ends. CDR1 GTSNPN and CDR2 SVGIG come from the germline V gene (reference sequence). The CDR3 DNA reads TGTGCCTGGAGTTCGAGCGGCTCGGTCAATGAGCAGTTCTTC. It translates to CAWSSSGSVNEQFF.

In this sample, this clone is large (0.1 to 1%). The chain combines TRBV19 with TRBJ2-1; 8 bases align to TRBD2. The germline V gene encodes CDR1 LNHDA and CDR2 SQIVND (reference sequence). CDR3 size: 15 residues. The V gene end was trimmed by 6 bases and the J gene end by 2 bases; junction bases not matched to a gene: 6. The CDR3 reads CASSPVAGPYNEQFF. CDR3 DNA sequence: TGTGCCAGTAGCCCGGTAGCGGGGCCCTACAATGAGCAGTTCTTC.

The chain has TRBV27 and TRBJ2-1; D is possibly TRBD2 (5 bases). The V and J ends lost 8 bases and 5 bases respectively, with 7 bases between them. Per germline, CDR1 MNHEY and CDR2 SMNVEV (reference sequence). The CDR3 runs to 11 residues. The CDR3 sequence is CASSRDNEQFF. For the CDR3, the DNA is TGTGCCAGCTCGCGGGACAATGAGCAGTTCTTC.

V usage is TRBV11-1 and J usage is TRBJ2-7; no definite D call. The CDR3 consists of 14 residues. Trimming left V 0 bases short and J 3 bases short, with 9 bases between. CDR1 is SGHAT and CDR2 is FQDESV in the germline V gene (reference sequence). The CDR3 DNA reads as TGTGCCAGCAGCTTAGCAGGGTTTGGCTACGAGCAGTACTTC. Protein sequence: CASSLAGFGYEQYF. Combining the CDR3 with reference TRBV11-1 and TRBJ2-7 gives the whole variable domain EAEVAQSPRYKITEKSQAVAFWCDPISGHATLYWYRQILGQGPELLVQFQDESVVDDSQLPKDRFSAERLKGVDSTLKIQPAELGDSAMYLCASSLAGFGYEQYFGPGTRLTVT.

The chain has TRBV29-1 and TRBJ2-4, with D maybe TRBD1 (6 bases). Trimming pared 4 bases from V and 8 bases from J, leaving 15 bases between. The CDR3 has 13 residues. Germline V gene lookup returns CDR1 SQVTM and CDR2 ANQGSEA. Here the CDR3 DNA reads TGCAGCGTTGTAGGGGGAGTGTGGGACATTCAGTACTTC. This sequence encodes CSVVGGVWDIQYF.

The rearrangement links TRBV7-9 to TRBJ2-7; possible D gene TRBD2, 6 bases. V was clipped by 5 bases and J by 0 bases, with 14 bases between them. There are 15 residues in the CDR3. The V gene's germline CDR1 is SEHNR and CDR2 FQNEAQ (reference sequence). In DNA, the CDR3 is TGTGCCAGCAGCCTGGATTTGGGGGGCTCCTACGAGCAGTACTTC. It specifies CASSLDLGGSYEQYF.

The chain carries TRBV5-1 and TRBJ1-4; D is possibly TRBD1 (6 bases). V lost 5 bases and J 3 bases, leaving 20 bases between the germline ends. Germline loops: CDR1 SGHRS, CDR2 YFSETQ. The CDR3 totals 17 residues. The CDR3 coding sequence is TGCGCCAGCAGTCCCGGGGAGGGGGGACATGCTAATGAAAAACTGTTTTTT. It yields the protein CASSPGEGGHANEKLFF.

The chain joins TRBV2 to TRBJ2-5; 10 bases are a match to TRBD2. Germline V gene sequence: CDR1 SNHLY, CDR2 FYNNEI. This CDR3 is built from 14 residues. Unmatched junction bases numbered 4, after V lost 8 bases and J lost 1 base. CDR3 DNA: TGTGCCAGCGGGTGGACTAGCGGCCAAGAGACCCAGTACTTC. It encodes CASGWTSGQETQYF.

This clone appeared once. CDR3 residues: CASSLSATGGGNTIYF. The CDR3 DNA follows: TGCGCCAGCAGCTTGTCTGCGACAGGGGGAGGAAACACCATATATTTT. This rearrangement joins TRBV5-1 to TRBJ1-3, with 9 bases matching TRBD1. The CDR3 contains 16 residues. The germline V gene encodes CDR1 SGHRS and CDR2 YFSETQ. V was clipped by 1 base and J by 4 bases; unmatched bases: 6.

Concerning this clone itself: This clone may be a read error of a much larger clone one base away. The V gene is TRBV5-1, the J gene TRBJ2-7, with a tentative D call TRBD1 (5 bases). This CDR3 is built from 15 residues. Germline lookup yields CDR1 SGHRS and CDR2 YFSETQ. In DNA form, the CDR3 reads TGCGCCGGCAGCTGGGGCTCATACACCTCCTACGAGCAGTACTTC. This translates into CAGSWGSYTSYEQYF.

J is TRBJ1-4 and V is TRBV2, with 8 bases aligning to TRBD1. From germline, CDR1 is SNHLY and CDR2 FYNNEI. The CDR3 contains 19 residues. The V gene end was trimmed by 0 bases and the J gene end by 4 bases; junction bases not matched to a gene: 13. The CDR3 coding sequence is TGTGCCAGCAGTGAAGCGCTTGGCGGCAGGGGGCTCGATAATGAAAAACTGTTTTTT. Amino acid sequence: CASSEALGGRGLDNEKLFF.